This T cell receptor (beta chain) was captured in a study of identical twins. Study observations and caveats: Instead of following the same donors, the conclusions were based on cross-sectional statistical analysis.

V lost 4 bases and J 7 bases, leaving 10 bases between the germline ends. This CDR3 has 12 residues. Germline CDR1 DFQATT, CDR2 SNEGSKA (reference sequence). Turning to this clonotype: Antigen specificity is unknown.

TCRdb itself ran the 5' RACE reads through MiXCR, one entry per CDR3 protein. The table has about 200,000 distinct CDR3 sequences, about 10% seen once. The sequence was collected from a man aged 50-60 years in good health. Source material: memory T cells sorted from blood. The V and J genes are TRBV20-1 and TRBJ2-2, with unresolved D. The chain's CDR3 is CSAIPGDGELFF. The CDR3 DNA follows: TGCAGTGCTATCCCCGGAGACGGGGAGCTGTTTTTT.